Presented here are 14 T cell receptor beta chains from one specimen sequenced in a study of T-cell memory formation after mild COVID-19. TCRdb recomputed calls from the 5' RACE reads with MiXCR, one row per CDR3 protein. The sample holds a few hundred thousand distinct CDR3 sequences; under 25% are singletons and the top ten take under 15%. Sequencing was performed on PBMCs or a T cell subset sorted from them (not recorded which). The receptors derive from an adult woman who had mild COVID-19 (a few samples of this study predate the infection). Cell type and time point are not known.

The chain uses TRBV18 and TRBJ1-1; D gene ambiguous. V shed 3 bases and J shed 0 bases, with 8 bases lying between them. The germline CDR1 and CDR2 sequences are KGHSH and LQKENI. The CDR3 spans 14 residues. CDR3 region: CASSPSIMNTEAFF. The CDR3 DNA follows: TGTGCCAGCTCACCCAGCATTATGAACACTGAAGCTTTCTTT.

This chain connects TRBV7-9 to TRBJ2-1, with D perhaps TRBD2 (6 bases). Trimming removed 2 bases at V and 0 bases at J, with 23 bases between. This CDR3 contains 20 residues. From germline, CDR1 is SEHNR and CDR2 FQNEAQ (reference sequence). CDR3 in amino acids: CASSLFPGVRSHSSYNEQFF. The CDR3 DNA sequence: TGTGCCAGCAGCTTATTTCCGGGGGTCCGAAGCCACAGCTCCTACAATGAGCAGTTCTTC.

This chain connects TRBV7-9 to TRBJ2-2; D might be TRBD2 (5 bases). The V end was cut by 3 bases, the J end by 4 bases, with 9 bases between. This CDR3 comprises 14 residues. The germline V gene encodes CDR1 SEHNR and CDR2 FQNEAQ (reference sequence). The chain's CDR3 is CASSLLASTGELFF. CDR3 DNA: TGTGCCAGCAGCTTGCTAGCCTCCACCGGGGAGCTGTTTTTT.

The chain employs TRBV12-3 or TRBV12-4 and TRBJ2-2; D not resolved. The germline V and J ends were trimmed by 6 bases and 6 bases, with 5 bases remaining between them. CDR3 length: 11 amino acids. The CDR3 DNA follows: TGTGCCAGCAGGGACGCCGGGGAGCTGTTTTTT. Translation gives CASRDAGELFF.

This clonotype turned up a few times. CDR3 region: CASSGLAGGPNNEQFF. CDR3 nucleotides: TGTGCCAGCTCAGGACTAGCGGGAGGGCCGAACAATGAGCAGTTCTTC. J is TRBJ2-1 and V is TRBV18, with 15 bases matching TRBD2. The CDR3 totals 16 residues. The V gene end was trimmed by 5 bases and the J gene end by 5 bases; junction bases not matched to a gene: 4. CDR1 is KGHSH and CDR2 is LQKENI in the germline V gene.

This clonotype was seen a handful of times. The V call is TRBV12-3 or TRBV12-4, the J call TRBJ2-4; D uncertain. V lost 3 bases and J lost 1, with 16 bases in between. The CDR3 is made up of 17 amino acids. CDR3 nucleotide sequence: TGTGCCAGCAGTTTTAGTGAAATCCGCTGGGCCAAAAACATTCAGTACTTC. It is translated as CASSFSEIRWAKNIQYF.

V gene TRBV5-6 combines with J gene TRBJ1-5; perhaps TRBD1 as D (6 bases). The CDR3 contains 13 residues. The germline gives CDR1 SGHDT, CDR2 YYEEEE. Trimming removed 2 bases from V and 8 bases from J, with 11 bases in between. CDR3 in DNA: TGTGCCAGCAGCTTAGGCAGGGGAGAGCCCCAGCATTTT. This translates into CASSLGRGEPQHF.

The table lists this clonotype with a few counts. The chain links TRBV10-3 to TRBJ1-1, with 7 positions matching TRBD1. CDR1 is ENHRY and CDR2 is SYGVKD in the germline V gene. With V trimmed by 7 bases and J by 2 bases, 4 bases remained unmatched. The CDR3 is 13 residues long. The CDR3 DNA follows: TGTGCCATCAAAGACAGGGTTAACACTGAAGCTTTCTTT. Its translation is CAIKDRVNTEAFF.

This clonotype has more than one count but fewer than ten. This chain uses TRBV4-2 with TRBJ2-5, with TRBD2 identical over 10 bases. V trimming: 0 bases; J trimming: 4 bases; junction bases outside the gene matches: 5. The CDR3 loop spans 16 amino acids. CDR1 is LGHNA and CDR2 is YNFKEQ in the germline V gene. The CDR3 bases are TGTGCCAGCAGCCAAGATGGAGCGGGGGGGCGAGAGACCCAGTACTTC. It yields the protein CASSQDGAGGRETQYF.

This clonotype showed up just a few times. As DNA, the CDR3 is TGTGCCAGCAGTATCAGGGTTAGGCGAGGCTCCGGGCCAGATACGCAGTATTTT. The encoded protein is CASSIRVRRGSGPDTQYF. The chain combines TRBV12-3 or TRBV12-4 with TRBJ2-3; D is perhaps TRBD1 (5 bases). The CDR3 loop spans 18 amino acids. Trimming left V 5 bases short and J 4 bases short, with 25 bases between.

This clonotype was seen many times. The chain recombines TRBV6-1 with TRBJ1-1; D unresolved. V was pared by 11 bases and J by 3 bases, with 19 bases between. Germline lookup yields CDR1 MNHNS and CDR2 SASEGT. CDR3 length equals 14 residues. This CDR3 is CAVMWNGADTEAFF. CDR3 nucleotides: TGTGCCGTAATGTGGAATGGTGCGGACACTGAAGCTTTCTTT.

This chain's CDR3 is CASTTSGNPDTQYF. The CDR3 bases are TGCGCCAGCACGACTAGCGGGAATCCAGATACGCAGTATTTT. The chain recombines TRBV5-1 with TRBJ2-3; TRBD2 agrees at 11 bases. This CDR3 spans 14 amino acids. Germline trimming cut 6 bases from V and 4 bases from J; bases unmatched to any gene: 4. Germline CDR1 SGHRS, CDR2 YFSETQ.

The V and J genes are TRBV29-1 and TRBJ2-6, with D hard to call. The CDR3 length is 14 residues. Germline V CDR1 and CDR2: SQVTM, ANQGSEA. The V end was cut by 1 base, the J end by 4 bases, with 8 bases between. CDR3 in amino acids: CSVEGRPGANVLTF. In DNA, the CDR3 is TGCAGCGTTGAAGGCCGACCCGGGGCCAACGTCCTGACTTTC.

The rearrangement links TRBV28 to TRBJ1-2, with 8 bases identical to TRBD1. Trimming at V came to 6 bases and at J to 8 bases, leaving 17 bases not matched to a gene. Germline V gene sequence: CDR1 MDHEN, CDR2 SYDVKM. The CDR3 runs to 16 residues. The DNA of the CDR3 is TGTGCCAGCAGGTTGTCTATCCAGACAGGGGCTTTGGGCTACACCTTC. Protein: CASRLSIQTGALGYTF.